This T cell receptor (beta chain) was sequenced for a study of shared clonotypes between healthy human individuals (dated by TCRdb to about 2020). About the study as a whole: A few men and two women, aged 18 to 49 years, made up the cohort. For each donor, three plates each were used for CD4 naive and CD4 memory, two plates were used for CD8 naive, and one plate was used for CD8 memory. The study deeply sequenced blood TCR repertoires of about 5 healthy adults to estimate repertoire size and the extent of clonotype sharing between individuals. To increase sequencing depth and limit assay-specific biases, TCR repertoire library preparation and sequencing were carried out by different laboratories using diverse techniques. Between about 0.9 and 10 billion PBMCs per donor were obtained by leukapheresis.

The CDR3 covers 15 residues, taking in both the cysteine and the phenylalanine. The read is trimmed to its CDR3 DNA, 45 bases read in frame from base 1. V is cut back by 4 bases and J by 2 bases, with 4 bases in the junction unmatched. According to the germline V gene, CDR1 reads SGHRS and CDR2 reads YFSETQ. TCR CDR3 regions were amplified from genomic DNA by multiplex PCR using the deep immunoSEQ assay. Extracted genomic DNA from each cell subset was distributed evenly across all wells of several immunoSEQ 96-well plates, and each plate was treated as a replicate. For sorted subsets, each replicate PCR was loaded with about 200 ng genomic DNA, equivalent to 30,000 or so T cell genomes. The purified libraries were quantified using a Qubit 3.0 fluorometer, sized with a Bioanalyzer 2100, and then quantified again using the KAPA Library Quantification kit. Each immunoSEQ 96-well plate was sequenced on its own single-read 150-cycle Illumina NextSeq 550 flow cell. The source study handled its data this way. The immunoSEQ output contained only junctional sequences without quality scores, so filtering could not match that applied to full-length reads. Sequences were annotated with PyIR, a Python wrapper for IgBLAST v1.9, and V/J genes and CDR3 were assigned using IMGT germline references. Reads were filtered out if the reads had weak V/J assignments (E-value above 1e-6), no CDR3, stop codons, out-of-frame junctions, or ambiguous translated residues. V3J clonotypes were defined as sequences sharing an identical inferred V gene, J gene, and CDR3 amino acid sequence. Percentage overlap between repertoires was computed as shared unique clonotypes divided by the size of the smaller repertoire. Three approaches were used to assess repertoire richness: RTK rarefaction, the Chao1 estimator, and Recon v2.1 estimates of unobserved clonotypes. For all TCRbeta clonotypes obtained by the gDNA method from a handful of donors, generation probabilities were computed with OLGA. Imported from immuneACCESS, the table was reduced by TCRdb to in-frame sequences with V and J called. These copies leave out some clones; in studies compared against another copy, an unresolved V gene accounts for under half, and the cause of the remainder is not known. The V and J calls and clone size come from that table; D and trimming were worked out from the DNA. Across this sample there are 2,500,000 or so clones, with over 85% seen only once. The ten largest account for roughly 0.36% of the sample.

Healthy HIV-negative adults with no recently reported acute infections or vaccinations were included as donors. All donors were Caucasian adults living in Nashville, Tennessee, USA. Magnetic negative selection was used to enrich CD4+ T cells, after which naive cells were positively selected on CD45RA and the negative fraction became the memory subset. Blood was collected by leukapheresis, and PBMCs were isolated by Ficoll-Histopaque density gradient centrifugation and then cryopreserved in liquid nitrogen vapor phase. Analytical flow cytometry was used to check the purity and quantity of every magnetically sorted T cell population. Genomic DNA was isolated from each sorted fraction and quantified by UV absorbance on a Nanodrop 2000c. On this clone: Its specific antigen is unknown. Per-base quality was not reported, and no clone a single base away is much larger than it. Other nucleotide sequences from this sample produce the same CDR3.

Summary of the overall study and its limitations: Rarefaction of sorted-subset datasets indicated incomplete sequencing despite the large sequencing depth. Pairwise subsampling led to the expectation that sequencing depth would affect the degree of clonotype sharing among donors. Estimated clonotype richness was generally larger for naive than for memory subsets. Around 5.4% of naive CD4, 3.5% of naive CD8, roughly 2.5% of memory CD4, and about 0.4% of memory CD8 clonotypes were shared across several donors. Because the study included a small number of donors, the genetic and exposure-history diversity represented was limited. Clonotypes shared by all four sorted-subset donors showed higher generation probabilities than non-shared clonotypes. Sampling was limited to blood, and TCR repertoires in tissue likely differ from TCR repertoires in blood.

This sequence uses TRBV5-1 and TRBJ2-3, with 10 central nucleotides matching TRBD1. The TCR was taken from a man younger than 30 in good health. Some clones in this sample may be carry-over from other donors' samples. The source material was naive CD4+ T cells from PBMCs. Read against the paper, the sample's cell subset or site label means: CD45RA+ positively selected. The CDR3 here reads CASSRGTGVTDTQYF. The bases read TGCGCCAGCAGCCGAGGGACAGGGGTCACAGATACGCAGTATTTT. Where the CDR3 stops, the reference TRBV5-1 and TRBJ2-3 genes take over; the full variable domain is KAGVTQTPRYLIKTRGQQVTLSCSPISGHRSVSWYQQTPGQGLQFLFEYFSETQRNKGNFPGRFSGRQFSNSRSEMNVSTLELGDSALYLCASSRGTGVTDTQYFGPGTRLTVL.